The 14 T cell receptor beta chains listed next were all sequenced from one sample in a study of blood T cell repertoires in COVID-19. Method: immunoSEQ multiplex PCR; TCRdb's copy keeps in-frame clones and lacks some. Altogether 250,000 to 350,000 clones are present, around nine tenths being singletons, with the ten largest covering roughly 6.8%. The sample was peripheral blood. The source of these receptors is a woman under 40 with COVID-19, enrolled during active disease.

Worth noting for this clone: Different DNA sequences within this sample yield the same CDR3. The chain couples TRBV10-3 to TRBJ1-3; a weak D match, TRBD1 (6 bases). The CDR3 sequence is 14 residues long. In germline, CDR1 is ENHRY, CDR2 SYGVKD. The V gene lost 3 bases and the J gene lost 0 bases, with 6 bases spanning the gap. CDR3 nucleotides: TGTGCCATCAGTGACAGGGGCTCTGGAAACACCATATATTTT. Translation gives CAISDRGSGNTIYF.

The chain combines TRBV12-3 or TRBV12-4 with TRBJ1-2; D uncertain. CDR3 length equals 12 residues. V lost 2 bases to trimming and J lost 4 bases, with 5 bases between them. This chain's CDR3 is CASSLNSYGYTF. CDR3 in DNA: TGTGCCAGCAGTTTAAACAGCTATGGCTACACCTTC.

V usage is TRBV11-3 and J usage is TRBJ2-7; TRBD1 aligns across 8 bases. The junction had 10 bases not matched to a gene; V was cut back by 5 bases and J by 13 bases. Per the germline V gene, CDR1 is SGHNT and CDR2 is YENEEA. The CDR3 runs to 12 residues. This CDR3 reads CASSPTGGIVYF. The CDR3 coding sequence is TGTGCCAGCAGCCCTACAGGGGGGATCGTCTACTTC.

V is TRBV4-3 and J is TRBJ2-5; 7 bases map to TRBD1. Looked up from germline, CDR1 is LGHNA and CDR2 is YSLEER. This CDR3 region has 15 residues. Trimming took 1 base from V and 5 from J; bases not matched to a gene: 7. CDR3 sequence reads: CASSQVQTGYETQYF. As DNA, the CDR3 is TGCGCCAGCAGCCAAGTCCAGACAGGGTATGAGACCCAGTACTTC.

The CDR3 reads CASSFGGGDEQFF. The CDR3 nucleotides are TGTGCCAGCAGCTTCGGCGGGGGGGATGAGCAGTTCTTC. V usage is TRBV7-2 and J usage is TRBJ2-1, with 9 bases matching TRBD2. From germline, CDR1 is SGHTA and CDR2 FQGNSA. There are 13 residues in the CDR3. Germline trimming cut 3 bases from V and 8 bases from J; bases unmatched to any gene: 2. The whole variable domain, filled in from reference TRBV7-2 and TRBJ2-1, reads GAGVSQSPSNKVTEKGKDVELRCDPISGHTALYWYRQSLGQGLEFLIYFQGNSAPDKSGLPSDRFSAERTGGSVSTLTIQRTQQEDSAVYLCASSFGGGDEQFFGPGTRLTVL.

J is TRBJ2-7 and V is TRBV28; D gene uncertain. Deletions cut 3 bases from V and 5 bases from J, with 11 bases between. The germline V gene encodes CDR1 MDHEN and CDR2 SYDVKM. This CDR3 region has 13 residues. CDR3 in amino acids: CASSFLVTNEQYF. The CDR3 DNA sequence: TGTGCCAGCAGTTTCTTAGTAACCAACGAGCAGTACTTC.

This chain links TRBV3-1 (or the pseudogene TRBV3-2) with TRBJ1-2; 7 nucleotides match TRBD1. V dropped 3 bases and J dropped 5; count of bases not matched to a gene: 18. CDR3 length equals 18 residues. Germline CDR1 is LGHDT and CDR2 is YNNKEL (reference sequence). The CDR3 DNA follows: TGTGCCAGCAGCCAGCACATCGGGACAGCCAAAACCGAGTATGGCTACACCTTC. Translating gives CASSQHIGTAKTEYGYTF.

The chain combines TRBV6-2 or TRBV6-3 with TRBJ2-1; D is uncertain. Trimming took off 5 bases at V and 8 bases at J, with 7 bases between the two ends. Germline assignment: CDR1 MNHEY and CDR2 SVGEGT. This CDR3 has 11 residues. The CDR3 loop is CASSPLYEQFF. The CDR3 coding sequence is TGTGCCAGCAGTCCACTTTATGAGCAGTTCTTC.

The chain employs TRBV14 and TRBJ2-5, with 7 bases aligning to TRBD1. V was clipped by 0 bases and J by 0 bases; unmatched bases: 4. The CDR3 is 16 residues long. The germline V gene encodes CDR1 SGHDN and CDR2 FVKESK. CDR3 DNA: TGTGCCAGCAGCCAAGAGGACAGGAAGTACCAAGAGACCCAGTACTTC. Its protein product is CASSQEDRKYQETQYF.

This chain uses TRBV1 with TRBJ1-1. TRBV1 is deemed a pseudogene. CDR3 length equals 12 residues. The CDR3, as DNA: TGCACCAGTGGTCGGAGAACCACTGAAGCTTTCTTT. Protein product: CTSGRRTTEAFF.

V is TRBV12-3 or TRBV12-4 and J is TRBJ1-1, with a possible D match to TRBD1 (5 bases). There are 13 residues in the CDR3. V shed 7 bases and J shed 0 bases, with 9 bases lying between them. The CDR3 protein is CASIHRMNTEAFF. Here the CDR3 DNA reads TGTGCCAGCATCCACAGGATGAACACTGAAGCTTTCTTT.

The chain joins TRBV12-3 or TRBV12-4 to TRBJ1-1; unclear D gene. This CDR3 is 13 amino acids long. V lost 2 bases, J lost 3 bases, and 7 bases lay in between. The CDR3 coding sequence is TGTGCCAGCAGTTTATTGAGTTACACTGAAGCTTTCTTT. Translation: CASSLLSYTEAFF.

This chain joins TRBV19 and TRBJ2-1; D is undetermined. The germline CDR1 and CDR2 sequences are LNHDA and SQIVND (reference sequence). V dropped 2 bases and J dropped 12 bases, with 14 bases sitting between them. The CDR3 has 13 residues. The CDR3 nucleotides are TGTGCCAGTAGTATAAGTACCCCCATCGGGCAGTTCTTC. It translates to CASSISTPIGQFF.

This chain links TRBV28 with TRBJ1-6; D gene unclear. In germline, CDR1 is MDHEN, CDR2 SYDVKM. V lost 8 bases and J 5 bases, leaving 4 bases between the germline ends. The CDR3 is made up of 11 amino acids. The CDR3 coding sequence is TGTGCCAGCCAGGATAATTCACCCCTCCACTTT. As protein: CASQDNSPLHF.